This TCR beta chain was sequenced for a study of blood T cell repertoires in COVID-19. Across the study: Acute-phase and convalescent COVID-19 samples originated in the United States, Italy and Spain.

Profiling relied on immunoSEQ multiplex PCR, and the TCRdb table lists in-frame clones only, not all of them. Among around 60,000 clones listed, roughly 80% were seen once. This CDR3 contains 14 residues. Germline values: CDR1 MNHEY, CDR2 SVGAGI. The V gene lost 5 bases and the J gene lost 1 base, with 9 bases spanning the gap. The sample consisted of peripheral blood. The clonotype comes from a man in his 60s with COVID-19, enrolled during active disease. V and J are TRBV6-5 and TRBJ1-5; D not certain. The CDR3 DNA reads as TGTGCCAGCAGTCCGACAACGAGCAATCAGCCCCAGCATTTT. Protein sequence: CASSPTTSNQPQHF.